This T cell receptor beta chain comes out of a study of CD8 T cells in seronegative destructive rheumatoid arthritis (TCRdb year 2020). The study in broad terms: At the time of sampling, biological drugs were being given to most of the eight CND-RA patients. Researchers compared peripheral CD8+ TCRbeta repertoires from patients with CCP-negative destructive rheumatoid arthritis (CND-RA) against repertoires from newly diagnosed seropositive RA, seronegative RA and healthy controls. The seropositive RA, seronegative RA and healthy control comparison cohorts were taken from a previously published TCRbeta dataset and were not newly sequenced. The paper as a whole reports these results and caveats: The small size of the CND-RA cohort was noted as a limitation of the study. The authors read the apparently distinct set of enriched public clonotypes carried by CND-RA patients as support for a separate disease subset. Because diagnostic samples were lacking, the TCR repertoire differences may partly reflect years of poor disease control rather than having been present at onset. With age adjusted for, CD8+ TCRbeta repertoires in CND-RA patients appeared less diverse and more clonal than repertoires in other RA subtypes. Across the 95,000 to 150,000 clonotypes tested, no public clonotype enrichment was retained after Benjamini-Hochberg correction. More CMV-reactive and fewer influenza A-reactive CD8+ TCRbeta sequences were observed in CND-RA repertoires than in controls and other RA subtypes.

The CDR3 sequence holds 16 residues, the cysteine and phenylalanine included. The retained sequence is limited to the CDR3, 48 bases, with the frame set at the first base. As encoded in the germline V gene, CDR1 is SGHDT while CDR2 is YYEEEE. CND-RA patients tested negative on the clinical CCP2 antibody test, and even with active therapy their joint destruction kept progressing. Every CND-RA patient showed typical joint destruction in the wrists and ankles and had failed conventional anti-rheumatic therapy. Sampling of CND-RA patients was performed not at diagnosis but after long disease histories, which spanned decades in several cases. Roughly 50 millilitres of EDTA-anticoagulated peripheral blood were drawn from each patient. Density gradient separation with Ficoll-Paque PLUS was used to isolate peripheral blood mononuclear cells. AutoMACS magnetic bead positive selection was used to isolate CD8+ cells from fresh or cryopreserved PBMCs, and purity was verified by flow cytometry. Genomic DNA was extracted with Nucleospin Tissue or Tissue XS kits and quantified on a Qubit 2.0 fluorometer.

Genomic DNA from CD8+ cells was used for TCRbeta sequencing according to the manufacturer's instructions. A genomics technology centre in Finland performed the TCRbeta sequencing with the immunoSEQ assay. From the authors' description of their analysis: Clonotype tables from the immunoSEQ preprocessing pipeline were converted to VDJtools format, and non-productive clonotypes were removed. Any sample with fewer than 10,000 reads was excluded, the remaining samples were subsampled to 10,000 reads, and most of the eight CND-RA samples made it through. The VDJtools CalcDiversityStats function was applied to data subsampled to 10,000 reads to calculate Shannon-Wiener, Simpson and clonality indices. To infer antigen specificity, non-singleton TCRbeta clonotypes were hard-matched against VDJdb, meaning no mismatches were allowed. CDR3 sequences differing by one amino acid (Hamming distance 1) were grouped into clusters with potentially shared antigen targets. Group enrichment of public clonotypes was tested with one-sided Fisher's exact tests after groups were resampled to six samples, with the procedure repeated ten times. Held by TCRdb, this immuneACCESS table contains in-frame sequences only and omits some clones. Under half of the omission traces to an unresolved V gene where checked; the cause of the rest is unknown. V, J and clone size were drawn from that table, and D and trimming were deduced from the DNA. The sample records roughly 4,100 clones, 65% to 75% of which are singletons. The ten top clones hold about 35% of the sample.

Note on this clone: No cognate antigen has been identified for it. A junction end diverges from the germline sequence, so it may reflect a read error.

The specimen was CD8+ T cells from blood. Here the chain combines TRBV5-6 and TRBJ1-6; no confident D gene assignment can be made. The receptor comes from a woman between 45 and 69 years old with seronegative destructive rheumatoid arthritis. The CDR3 sequence is CASSPSAGSFNSPLHF. The DNA sequence reads TGTGCCAGCAGCCCGTCCGCGGGGTCCTTTAATTCACCCCTCCACTTT. Joined to the reference TRBV5-6 and TRBJ1-6 proteins, this CDR3 gives the full variable domain: DAGVTQSPTHLIKTRGQQVTLRCSPKSGHDTVSWYQQALGQGPQFIFQYYEEEERQRGNFPDRFSGHQFPNYSSELNVNALLLGDSALYLCASSPSAGSFNSPLHFGNGTRLTVT.